Presented here are 8 T cell receptor beta chains from one specimen sequenced in a study of blood T cell repertoires in COVID-19. Using immunoSEQ multiplex PCR, the repertoire was profiled, and TCRdb retains in-frame clones only, with some absent. There are about 120,000 clones in the sample; roughly 89% occur only once, and roughly 3.9% lies in the top ten. The material sequenced was PBMCs or T cells enriched from blood (not recorded which). These receptors were collected from a woman aged 30 to 39 who had recovered from COVID-19.

CDR3 residues: CASSTGSGETQYF. Here the CDR3 DNA reads TGCGCCAGCAGTACGGGGTCGGGAGAGACCCAGTACTTC. V gene TRBV5-1 combines with J gene TRBJ2-5, with a weak D call TRBD2 (5 bases). CDR3 length equals 13 residues. V was cut by 5 bases and J by 4 bases, with 12 bases left in between. Germline loops: CDR1 SGHRS, CDR2 YFSETQ.

This sequence joins TRBV2 and TRBJ1-2; 7 bases agree with TRBD1. CDR3 length equals 17 residues. Germline trimming cut 3 bases from V and 1 base from J; bases unmatched to any gene: 11. Per germline, CDR1 SNHLY and CDR2 FYNNEI. CDR3 DNA sequence: TGTGCCAGCAGTGATTTCTCGCAGGGGGAACATAACTATGGCTACACCTTC. Translation: CASSDFSQGEHNYGYTF.

This rearrangement joins TRBV7-6 to TRBJ2-1; tentative D call: TRBD1 (7 bases). The V end lost 2 bases, the J end lost 5 bases, and 13 bases lay between the germline ends. In germline, CDR1 is SGHVS, CDR2 FNYEAQ. The CDR3 is made up of 15 amino acids. CDR3 DNA: TGTGCCAGCAGCTTAAGCCAGGGGGGAAACAATGAGCAGTTCTTC. This encodes CASSLSQGGNNEQFF.

The genes are TRBV30 and TRBJ2-1; 12 nucleotides line up with TRBD2. The CDR3 is 16 amino acids. V was clipped by 4 bases and J by 8 bases; unmatched bases: 12. Germline V CDR1 and CDR2: GTSNPN, SVGIG (reference sequence). This CDR3 is CAWNPSGRAVAHEQFF. CDR3 nucleotide sequence: TGTGCCTGGAATCCTAGCGGGAGGGCCGTGGCCCATGAGCAGTTCTTC.

The V and J genes are TRBV27 and TRBJ2-2; TRBD2 matches 7 bases. Germline CDR1 is MNHEY and CDR2 is SMNVEV (reference sequence). The CDR3 is 15 amino acids. V was pared by 3 bases and J by 7 bases, with 8 bases of the junction left unmatched. CDR3 in amino acids: CASSFGGSSNGELFF. The CDR3 region has the DNA TGTGCCAGCAGTTTCGGCGGGAGTAGTAACGGGGAGCTGTTTTTT.

The chain has TRBV6-5 and TRBJ2-7; the D is unclear. The CDR3 has 12 residues. The V end was cut by 5 bases, the J end by 4 bases, with 9 bases between. The germline V gene has CDR1 MNHEY and CDR2 SVGAGI. CDR3 nucleotides: TGTGCCAGCAGTATCGACTCGTACGAGCAGTACTTC. It yields the protein CASSIDSYEQYF.

A few counts support this clone. J is TRBJ1-5 and V is TRBV4-3; 8 nucleotides align to TRBD1. Germline V gene lookup returns CDR1 LGHNA and CDR2 YSLEER. This CDR3 comprises 14 residues. After removal of 4 bases from V and 6 bases from J, the junction contained 5 bases not matched to a gene. Here the CDR3 reads CASSPTGGGQPQHF. CDR3 sequence (DNA): TGCGCCAGCAGCCCCACAGGGGGGGGTCAGCCCCAGCATTTT.

The V and J genes are TRBV18 and TRBJ2-3; D unclear. CDR1 and CDR2 from the germline V gene are KGHSH and LQKENI. The V gene lost 2 bases and the J gene lost 4 bases, with 7 bases spanning the gap. The CDR3 runs to 13 residues. The CDR3 nucleotides are TGTGCCAGCTCACCATATCGGTCAGATACGCAGTATTTT. Translated, it gives CASSPYRSDTQYF.